Below, one TCR beta chain is given with its context. CDR1 is SGHRS, CDR2 YFSETQ, per germline. V was clipped by 0 bases and J by 5 bases; unmatched bases: 2. The CDR3 runs 15 residues. This table comes from immunoSEQ multiplex PCR, and its TCRdb copy is limited to in-frame clones, with some not included. The sample has around 310,000 clones; approximately 80% are singletons. The data belong to a study of cytotoxic CD8 clonotypes in ibrutinib-treated CLL. This receptor was obtained from a human donor with chronic lymphocytic leukemia. V is TRBV5-1 and J is TRBJ2-1; 10 bases match TRBD2. The material sequenced was PBMCs, taken before ibrutinib treatment. The CDR3 is CASSLVLAGDNEQFF. The DNA for the CDR3 is TGCGCCAGCAGCTTGGTCCTAGCGGGGGACAATGAGCAGTTCTTC.